This T cell receptor (beta chain) was identified in a study of beta chain features in type 1 diabetes. The investigators reverse transcribed all of the isolated RNA, so they sequenced expressed TCRB transcripts. Sequencing used immunoSEQ multiplex PCR; TCRdb keeps in-frame clones, though not all of them. The sample shows some 500,000 clones, about an eighth of them seen only once. As regards this clone: Its antigen is not known.

The CDR3 is 17 residues long. Trimming removed 0 bases at V and 0 bases at J, with 12 bases between. Looked up from germline, CDR1 is MGHRA and CDR2 is YSYEKL. Study observations and caveats: Significant though moderate, a shortening of TCRB CDR3s appeared in all four CD4+ subsets of Type 1 diabetes patients.

The sample consisted of naive CD4+ T cells from blood. The clonotype was recovered from a woman aged 18-29 years in good health. V usage is TRBV4-1 and J usage is TRBJ2-4; the D call may be TRBD1 or TRBD2 (6 bases each). The DNA for the CDR3 is TGCGCCAGCAGCCAAGATAGGGGGACTCTAGCCAAAAACATTCAGTACTTC. Amino acid sequence: CASSQDRGTLAKNIQYF.